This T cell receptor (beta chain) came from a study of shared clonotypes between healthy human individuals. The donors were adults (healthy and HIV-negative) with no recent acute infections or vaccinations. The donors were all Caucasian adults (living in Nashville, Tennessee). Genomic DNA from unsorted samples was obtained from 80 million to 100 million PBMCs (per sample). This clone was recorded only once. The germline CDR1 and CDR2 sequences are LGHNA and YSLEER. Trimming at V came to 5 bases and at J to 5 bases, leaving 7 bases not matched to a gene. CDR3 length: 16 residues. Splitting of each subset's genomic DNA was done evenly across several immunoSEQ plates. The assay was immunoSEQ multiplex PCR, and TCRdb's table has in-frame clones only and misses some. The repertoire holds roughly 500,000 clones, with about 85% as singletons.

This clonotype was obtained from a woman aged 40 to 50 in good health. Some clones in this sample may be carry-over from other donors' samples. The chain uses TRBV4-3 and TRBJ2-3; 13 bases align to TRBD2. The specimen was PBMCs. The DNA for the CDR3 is TGCGCCAGCAGCGCGACTAGCGGGAGGTGGATAGATACGCAGTATTTT. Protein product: CASSATSGRWIDTQYF.